The T cell receptor beta chain under discussion was sequenced for a study of CD8+CD57+ T cells in acquired aplastic anemia (dated by TCRdb to about 2018). For the wider study: On average, sorted CD4+ and CD8+ cells yielded 3 to 4 ug of extracted DNA, with a range of about 0.19 to 30 ug. CD8+CD57+ expansion was defined as frequency above the mean frequency observed in healthy subjects.

As for this clonotype: Its antigen is unknown. No much larger clone is present one base from it, and per-base qualities are unavailable.

TCR beta VDJ combination and CDR3 sequence profiling used genomic DNA as the template. An Illumina HiSeq 2000 was used for TCR repertoire sequencing. The source study handled its data this way. TRBV/TRBJ rearrangement plots, CDR3 size and DJ length profiles, and Simpson's diversity index were used to assess repertoires. The immunodominant clone was defined as the most abundant DNA sequence in deep sequencing data. CDR3 amino acid sequences were screened for sharing across subjects and compared with published repertoires and the VDJdb database. TCRdb reprocessed the public reads (quality trimming at Q25 with fastp, clone calling with MiXCR) and kept in-frame beta chains. Rows with a matching CDR3 protein are joined into one entry that keeps the most common DNA and genes. TCRdb, not the original authors, processed these V and J calls. This sample holds 150,000 or so distinct CDR3 sequences; less than 60% were observed only once. The top ten clones comprise under 1.2% of the sample.

General findings and caveats noted by the study authors: Although 25 to 30 CD8+ CDR3 sequences were shared by patients and controls, these sequences appeared highly expressed in patients and within the immunodominant clones of patients. CD8+ Simpson's diversity did not differ significantly between patients and healthy controls (P=0.060).

Flow cytometry had shown CD8+CD57+ cell expansion in the patients selected for sequencing. Every patient had severe acquired aplastic anemia, diagnosed using the International Study of Aplastic Anemia and Agranulocytosis and Camitta criteria. No patient had received any therapy when blood was sampled. TCR repertoires of sorted CD4+ and CD8+ blood T cells from severe aplastic anemia patients and healthy subjects were deep-sequenced in the study. Patients were enrolled under clinicaltrials.gov protocols 00001620, 01623167, 00001397, 00071045, 00081523 and 00961064 in the USA. Ficoll-Paque density gradient centrifugation was used to isolate peripheral blood mononuclear cells. Before DNA was extracted, CD4+ and CD8+ T cells were sorted using either FACS or magnetic beads. V lost 1 base and J lost 3 bases, and the count of bases not matched to a germline gene is 1. There are 14 amino acids in the CDR3, from cysteine to phenylalanine inclusive. This entry keeps only the CDR3 DNA: 42 bases, framed from base 1. For CDR1 and CDR2, the germline V gene lists SQVTM and ANQGSEA.

Sequenced: sorted CD4+, CD8+, or CD8+CD57+ T cells (not recorded which) from PBMCs. This clonotype was obtained from a human donor with aplastic anemia. This chain joins TRBV29-1 to TRBJ2-7, with 12 middle bases fitting TRBD2. The CDR3 protein: CSVEASGRDYEQYF. The nucleotides read TGCAGCGTTGAAGCTAGCGGGAGGGACTACGAGCAGTACTTC.